The T cell receptor (beta chain) under discussion was sequenced for a study of T-cell memory formation after mild COVID-19. Overall study context: Clusters of TCRs were largely donor specific.

With 0 bases removed from V and 8 bases from J, the gap between germline ends came to 13 bases. Germline V gives CDR1 DFQATT, CDR2 SNEGSKA (reference sequence). The CDR3 spans 13 residues. MiXCR was run by TCRdb on the 5' RACE reads, yielding one entry per CDR3 protein. The sample shows over 400,000 distinct CDR3 sequences, 20% to 30% of them seen only once. The gene calls are TRBV20-1 and TRBJ1-2; unclear D gene. This TCR was recovered from an adult woman who had mild COVID-19 (a few samples of this study predate the infection). Cell type and time point are not known. The sample consisted of PBMCs or a T cell subset sorted from them (not recorded which). The CDR3: CSARDPSSYGYTF. In DNA form, the CDR3 reads TGCAGTGCTAGAGATCCCTCCTCATACGGCTACACCTTC.